The 7 T cell receptor beta chains below come from one sample, sequenced in a study of vaccination effects on CD4 cells after COVID-19. Assay: immunoSEQ multiplex PCR; the TCRdb copy retains only in-frame clones and omits some. The repertoire holds 50,000 to 60,000 clones, with about 78% as singletons. A roughly 10-day culture period preceded the isolation of CD4+ T cells. Participants received two doses of either the BNT162b2 or mRNA-1273 vaccine. These receptors' antigens are unknown. The material was CD4+ T cells from PBMCs cultured without peptide, obtained after COVID-19 vaccination. The receptor set was obtained from a human donor who received a COVID-19 vaccine.

This clone was seen a few times. The chain is built from TRBV11-2 and TRBJ2-2; D is uncertain. Trimming took 2 bases from V and 1 from J, leaving 8 bases between them. The CDR3 loop spans 15 amino acids. CDR1 SGHAT and CDR2 FQNNGV come from the germline V gene. The CDR3 loop reads CASSLTPGNTGELFF. The CDR3 nucleotides read TGTGCCAGCAGCTTAACTCCAGGGAACACCGGGGAGCTGTTTTTT.

The chain combines TRBV5-1 with TRBJ2-7; no firm D call. The CDR3 runs 15 residues. The germline V gene has CDR1 SGHRS and CDR2 YFSETQ. V was shortened by 0 bases and J by 0 bases, with 10 bases between the two germline ends. CDR3 amino acids: CASSLEGRISYEQYF. The CDR3 DNA sequence: TGCGCCAGCAGCTTGGAAGGCCGTATCTCCTACGAGCAGTACTTC. Full variable domain (outside the CDR3, taken from reference TRBV5-1 and TRBJ2-7): KAGVTQTPRYLIKTRGQQVTLSCSPISGHRSVSWYQQTPGQGLQFLFEYFSETQRNKGNFPGRFSGRQFSNSRSEMNVSTLELGDSALYLCASSLEGRISYEQYFGPGTRLTVT.

The chain has TRBV18 and TRBJ1-2, with D unresolved. The CDR3 runs 15 residues. CDR1 is KGHSH, CDR2 LQKENI, per germline. Trimming took 2 bases from V and 6 from J, leaving 16 bases between them. For the CDR3, the DNA is TGTGCCAGCTCACCATACATCAACGCGGCGGATGGCTACACCTTC. Its translation is CASSPYINAADGYTF. Full variable domain (remainder filled in from reference TRBV18 and TRBJ1-2): NAGVMQNPRHLVRRRGQEARLRCSPMKGHSHVYWYRQLPEEGLKFMVYLQKENIIDESGMPKERFSAEFPKEGPSILRIQQVVRGDSAAYFCASSPYINAADGYTFGSGTRLTVV.

The rearrangement joins TRBV7-2 to TRBJ1-1; 8 nucleotides align to TRBD1. The CDR3 is made up of 15 amino acids. V gave up 0 bases and J gave up 5 bases; unmatched junction bases: 5. The germline V gene has CDR1 SGHTA and CDR2 FQGNSA. In DNA, the CDR3 is TGTGCCAGCAGCTTAGCCAGGGGGCTGTGGACTGAAGCTTTCTTT. It yields the protein CASSLARGLWTEAFF.

CDR3 protein: CASCPDGSNQPQHF. DNA for the CDR3: TGTGCCAGCTGTCCCGACGGGAGCAATCAGCCCCAGCATTTT. The chain has TRBV18 and TRBJ1-5; D is unclear. Germline lookup yields CDR1 KGHSH and CDR2 LQKENI. V shed 7 bases and J shed 1 base, with 11 bases lying between them. This CDR3 is 14 amino acids long.

The V gene is TRBV6-2 or TRBV6-3, the J gene TRBJ2-3; TRBD1 matches 9 bases. Germline values: CDR1 MNHEY, CDR2 SVGEGT. CDR3 length: 17 amino acids. V shed 0 bases, J shed 0 bases, and the junction held 4 bases outside the gene matches. CDR3 sequence: CASSYSWTGVSTDTQYF. In nucleotides, the CDR3 is TGTGCCAGCAGTTACTCATGGACAGGGGTTAGCACAGATACGCAGTATTTT.

The rearrangement uses TRBV10-3 and TRBJ2-2; 7 bases agree with TRBD2. CDR1 and CDR2 from the germline V gene are ENHRY and SYGVKD. The V and J ends lost 6 bases and 4 bases, in that order; junction bases with no gene match: 8. The CDR3 runs to 15 residues. CDR3 nucleotides: TGTGCCATCAGAGGTGGAGGCGGGGGCACCGGGGAGCTGTTTTTT. Encoded protein: CAIRGGGGGTGELFF.